These T cell receptor beta chains were read from a single sample in a study of T cells after yellow fever vaccination. TCRdb analysed the 5' RACE reads with MiXCR anew, one entry per CDR3 protein. The sample lists under 700,000 distinct CDR3 sequences, 17% occurring once. Sample: PBMCs, taken around 5 days after the first yellow fever vaccination. The source is a man younger than 30 who received the YFV17D yellow fever vaccine. CDR3s leave out the opening cysteine and the closing phenylalanine or tryptophan. D genes are given only for firm matches.

>TRBD2|TRBJ2-2|TRBV7-9
AGSLGPGGPAGELF
>TRBD2|TRBJ2-5|TRBV5-4
ASSPRGGQRQETQY
>TRBD2|TRBJ2-3|TRBV7-3
ASSPSSGGTQY
>-|TRBJ1-5|TRBV30
AWSQPFSPQH
>-|TRBJ1-3|TRBV4-3
ASSRAGSSGNTIY
>TRBD2|TRBJ2-1|TRBV6-2/TRBV6-3
ASRDGGAYNEQF
>TRBD2|TRBJ2-3|TRBV7-2
ASRGLASDTQY
>-|TRBJ2-5|TRBV7-2
ASTPPGSETQY
>-|TRBJ1-2|TRBV21-1
ASSKKNADRGVYGYT
>TRBD1|TRBJ2-3|TRBV5-1
ASSLVAGQGSTDTQY
>-|TRBJ1-1|TRBV5-1
ASSLGNLGLGAF
>-|TRBJ2-3|TRBV12-3/TRBV12-4
ASSLGTLGTDTQY